This TCR beta chain was documented in a study of cytomegalovirus exposure and HLA in healthy donors. Study-level results: Analysis was performed later, and it showed HLA-associated TCR beta chains to be more clonally expanded than equally common others. Altogether, more than 150 TCR beta chains were recorded as cytomegalovirus-associated. Available immune exposure information covered CMV serostatus only. Based on reports, TCR beta sequences accurately predicted HLA-A and HLA-B alleles for most subjects.

PCR primers comprised 60 Vbeta and 13 Jbeta primers. The method was immunoSEQ multiplex PCR; TCRdb's version includes in-frame clones alone and lacks a portion of them. The sample records about 160,000 clones, approximately 84% being singletons. Remarks on this clone: Its specificity is not known.

The CDR3 is 14 amino acids. V shed 5 bases and J 2 bases; nucleotides not matched to a gene: 0. Germline V gene lookup returns CDR1 MNHEY and CDR2 SMNVEV (reference sequence). The sample was PBMCs. The origin of this receptor is a man in his thirties or forties in good health and CMV-seronegative. The chain recombines TRBV27 with TRBJ2-2; 9 bases line up with TRBD2. CDR3 sequence (DNA): TGTGCCAGCAGTGGGACTAGCAACACCGGGGAGCTGTTTTTT. Residues: CASSGTSNTGELFF.